The T cell receptor (beta chain) described here comes from a study of T cells in localized non-small cell lung cancer. Some clones are missing from TCRdb's copy, which holds only in-frame ones; the method was immunoSEQ multiplex PCR. This table holds fewer than 12,000 clones, over 65% found once. Germline loops: CDR1 SGHTA, CDR2 FQGNSA. The CDR3 is 15 amino acids. The V end lost 0 bases, the J end lost 7 bases, and 13 bases lay between the germline ends. The source of this sequence is a male donor older than 55 with stage I lung adenocarcinoma. Sequencing used peripheral blood, obtained before any cancer treatment. The chain employs TRBV7-2 and TRBJ2-1; D possibly corresponds to TRBD2 (7 bases). The CDR3 DNA reads TGTGCCAGCAGCTTAGCGGGGGGGCAGGGGAATGAGCAGTTCTTC. It yields the protein CASSLAGGQGNEQFF.